The entry below gives a single T cell receptor beta chain sequence along with its context. Its antigen remains unidentified. A much larger clone lies a single base off, so this may be a read error. Other DNA sequences in the same sample also yield this CDR3. This record comes from a study of OX40 agonist ivuxolimab in advanced cancers. For the study at large: Every 2 weeks, patients got intravenous ivuxolimab at one of six dose levels (0.01-10 mg/kg).

The protocol was immunoSEQ multiplex PCR, while the TCRdb copy is restricted to in-frame clones and leaves out a portion. Of approximately 29,000 clones in the sample, more than 70% were seen once. Study results and limitations: Among the lowest peripheral clonal expansion occurred in 0.1-3.0 mg/kg partial responders. Determination of antigen specificity was not performed for the expanded peripheral T cells.

V shed 1 base, J shed 1 base, and the junction held 0 bases outside the gene matches. Looked up from germline, CDR1 is SGHVS and CDR2 is FNYEAQ. The CDR3 runs 14 residues. The source material was CD4+ or CD8+ T cells sorted from blood, sampled in a trial of the OX40 agonist ivuxolimab. This TCR was sampled from an adult with an advanced solid tumor such as melanoma, head and neck, liver or kidney cancer. The chain is built from TRBV7-6 and TRBJ1-1; 7 bases match TRBD1. This CDR3 is CASSLGTGNTEAFF. CDR3 DNA: TGTGCCAGCAGCTTAGGGACAGGGAACACTGAAGCTTTCTTT. Looking up the rest from reference TRBV7-6 and TRBJ1-1 gives the full variable domain: GAGVSQSPRYKVTKRGQDVALRCDPISGHVSLYWYRQALGQGPEFLTYFNYEAQQDKSGLPNDRFSAERPEGSISTLTIQRTEQRDSAMYRCASSLGTGNTEAFFGQGTRLTVV.